This T cell receptor (beta chain) appears in the sequencing data of a study of technical replicates of blood from a few donors. The CDR3 is 16 amino acids. V dropped 0 bases and J dropped 4 bases, with 13 bases sitting between them. Looked up from germline, CDR1 is SGHDT and CDR2 is YYEEEE. The assay was immunoSEQ multiplex PCR, and TCRdb's table has in-frame clones only and misses some. The sample has tens of thousands of clones, 94% seen once. This sequence joins TRBV5-6 and TRBJ2-2; TRBD2 might be the D (5 bases). Sequencing input: T cells isolated from PBMCs. This TCR came from a human donor in good health. Here the CDR3 reads CASSLEDWYSTGELFF. The CDR3 DNA sequence: TGTGCCAGCAGCTTGGAGGACTGGTATTCCACCGGGGAGCTGTTTTTT.